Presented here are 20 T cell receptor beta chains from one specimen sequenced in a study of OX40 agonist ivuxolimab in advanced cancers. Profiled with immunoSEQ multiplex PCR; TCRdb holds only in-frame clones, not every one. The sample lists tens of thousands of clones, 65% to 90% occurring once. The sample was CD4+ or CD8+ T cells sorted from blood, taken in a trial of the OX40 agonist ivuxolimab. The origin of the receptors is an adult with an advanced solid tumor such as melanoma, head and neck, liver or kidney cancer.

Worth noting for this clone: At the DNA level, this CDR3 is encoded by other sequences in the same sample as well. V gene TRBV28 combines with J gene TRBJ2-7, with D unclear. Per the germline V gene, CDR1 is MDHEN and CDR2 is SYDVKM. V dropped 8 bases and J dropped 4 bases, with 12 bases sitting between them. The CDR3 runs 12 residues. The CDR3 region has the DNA TGTGCCAGCTCCTCCCCTAGGTACGAGCAGTACTTC. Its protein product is CASSSPRYEQYF.

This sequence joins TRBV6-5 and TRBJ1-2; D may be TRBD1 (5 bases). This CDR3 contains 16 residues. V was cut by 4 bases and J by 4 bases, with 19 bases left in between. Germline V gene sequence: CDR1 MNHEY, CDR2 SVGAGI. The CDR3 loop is CASSSPLRRGVYGYTF. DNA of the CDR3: TGTGCCAGCAGTTCACCGCTCAGGCGGGGCGTCTATGGCTACACCTTC.

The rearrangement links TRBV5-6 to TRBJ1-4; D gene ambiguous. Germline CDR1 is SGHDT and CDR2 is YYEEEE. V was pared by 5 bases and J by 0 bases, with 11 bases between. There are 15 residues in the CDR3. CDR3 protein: CASSRPLTTNEKLFF. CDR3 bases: TGTGCCAGCAGTCGACCACTAACAACTAATGAAAAACTGTTTTTT.

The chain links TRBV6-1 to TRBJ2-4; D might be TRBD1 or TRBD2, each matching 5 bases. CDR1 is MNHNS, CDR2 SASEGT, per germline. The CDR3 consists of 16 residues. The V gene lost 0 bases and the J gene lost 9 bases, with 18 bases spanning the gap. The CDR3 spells CASSEALVQGGSIQYF. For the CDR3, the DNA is TGTGCCAGCAGTGAAGCGTTGGTCCAGGGCGGGTCCATTCAGTACTTC.

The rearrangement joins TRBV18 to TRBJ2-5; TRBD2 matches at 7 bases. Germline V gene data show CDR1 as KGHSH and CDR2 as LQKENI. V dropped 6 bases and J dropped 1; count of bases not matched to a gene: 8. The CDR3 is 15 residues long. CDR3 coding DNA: TGTGCCAGCTCGCACAAGGCGGGGGTCCAAGAGACCCAGTACTTC. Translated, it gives CASSHKAGVQETQYF.

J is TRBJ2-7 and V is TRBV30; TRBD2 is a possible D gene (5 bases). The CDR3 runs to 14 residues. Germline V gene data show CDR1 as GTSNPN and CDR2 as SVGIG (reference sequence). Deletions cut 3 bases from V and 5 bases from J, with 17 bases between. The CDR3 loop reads CAWSTGSRGDEQYF. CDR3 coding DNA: TGTGCCTGGAGCACGGGCTCCCGGGGTGACGAGCAGTACTTC. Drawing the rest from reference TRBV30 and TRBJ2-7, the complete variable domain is SQTIHQWPATLVQPVGSPLSLECTVEGTSNPNLYWYRQAAGRGLQLLFYSVGIGQISSEVPQNLSASRPQDRQFILSSKKLLLSDSGFYLCAWSTGSRGDEQYFGPGTRLTVT.

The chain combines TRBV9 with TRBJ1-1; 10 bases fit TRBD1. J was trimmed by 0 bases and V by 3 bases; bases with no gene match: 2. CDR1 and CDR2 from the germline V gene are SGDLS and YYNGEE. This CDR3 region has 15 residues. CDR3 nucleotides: TGTGCCAGCAGCGAGGACAGGGGGATGAACACTGAAGCTTTCTTT. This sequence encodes CASSEDRGMNTEAFF.

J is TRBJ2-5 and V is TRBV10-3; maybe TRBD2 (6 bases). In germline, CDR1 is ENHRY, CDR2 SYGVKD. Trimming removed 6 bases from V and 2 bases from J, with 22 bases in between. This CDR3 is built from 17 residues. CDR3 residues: CAIRTGTPGGLQETQYF. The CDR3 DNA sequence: TGTGCCATCAGAACGGGGACTCCCGGTGGACTACAAGAGACCCAGTACTTC.

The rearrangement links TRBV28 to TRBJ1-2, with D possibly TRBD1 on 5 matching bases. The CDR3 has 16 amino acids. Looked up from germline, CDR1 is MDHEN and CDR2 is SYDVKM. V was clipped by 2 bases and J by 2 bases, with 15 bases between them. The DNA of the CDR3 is TGTGCCAGCAGTTTAGGGGGTACTGTGGCGAACTATGGCTACACCTTC. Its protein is CASSLGGTVANYGYTF.

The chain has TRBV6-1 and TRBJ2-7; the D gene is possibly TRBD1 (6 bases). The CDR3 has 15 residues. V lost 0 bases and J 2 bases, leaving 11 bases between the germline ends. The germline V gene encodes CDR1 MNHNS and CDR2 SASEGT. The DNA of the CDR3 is TGTGCCAGCAGTGAAGCCGGGACAAGTACCTACGAGCAGTACTTC. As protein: CASSEAGTSTYEQYF.

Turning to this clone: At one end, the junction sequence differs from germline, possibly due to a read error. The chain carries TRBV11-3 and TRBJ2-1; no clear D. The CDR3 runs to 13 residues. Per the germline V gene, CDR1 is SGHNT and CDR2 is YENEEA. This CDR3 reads CASSPPSHNEQFF. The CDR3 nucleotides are TGTGCCAGCAGTCCGCCCTCCCACAATGAGCAGTTCTTC.

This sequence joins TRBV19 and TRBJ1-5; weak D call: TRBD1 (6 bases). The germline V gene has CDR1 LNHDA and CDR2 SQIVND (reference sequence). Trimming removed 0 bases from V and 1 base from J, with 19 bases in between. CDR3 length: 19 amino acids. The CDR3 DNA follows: TGTGCCAGTAGTATAGAGAGAAAAACCGGGACATGGAGCAATCAGCCCCAGCATTTT. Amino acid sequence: CASSIERKTGTWSNQPQHF. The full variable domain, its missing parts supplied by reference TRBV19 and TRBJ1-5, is DGGITQSPKYLFRKEGQNVTLSCEQNLNHDAMYWYRQDPGQGLRLIYYSQIVNDFQKGDIAEGYSVSREKKESFPLTVTSAQKNPTAFYLCASSIERKTGTWSNQPQHFGDGTRLSIL.

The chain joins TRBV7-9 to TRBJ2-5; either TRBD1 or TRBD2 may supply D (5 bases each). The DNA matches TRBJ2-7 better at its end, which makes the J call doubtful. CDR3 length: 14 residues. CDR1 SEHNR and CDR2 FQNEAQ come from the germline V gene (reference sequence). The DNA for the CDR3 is TGTGCCAGCAGCTTAGCTGGGACCGCCTACGAGCAGTACTTC. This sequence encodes CASSLAGTAYEQYF.

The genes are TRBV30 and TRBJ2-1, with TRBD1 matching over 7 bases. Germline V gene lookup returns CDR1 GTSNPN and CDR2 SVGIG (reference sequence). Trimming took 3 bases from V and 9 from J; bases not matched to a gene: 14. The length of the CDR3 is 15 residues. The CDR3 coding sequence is TGTGCCTGGAGCCTTCTTACCGGGACAGCTCTTGAGCAGTTCTTC. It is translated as CAWSLLTGTALEQFF.

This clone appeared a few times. The CDR3 here is CASSLGVAAGGQPQHF. The CDR3, as DNA: TGTGCCAGCAGCTTAGGAGTTGCTGCGGGCGGACAGCCCCAGCATTTT. This chain links TRBV7-8 with TRBJ1-5; D is ambiguous. The V gene's germline CDR1 is SGHVS and CDR2 FQNEAQ. The CDR3 covers 16 residues. Trimming took off 1 base at V and 7 bases at J, with 17 bases between the two ends.

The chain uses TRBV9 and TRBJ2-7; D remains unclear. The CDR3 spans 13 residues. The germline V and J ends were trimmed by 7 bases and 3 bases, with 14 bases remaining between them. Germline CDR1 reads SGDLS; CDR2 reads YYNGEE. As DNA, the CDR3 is TGTGCCAGCTCGGGCCCCATGAGCTACGAGCAGTACTTC. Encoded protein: CASSGPMSYEQYF.

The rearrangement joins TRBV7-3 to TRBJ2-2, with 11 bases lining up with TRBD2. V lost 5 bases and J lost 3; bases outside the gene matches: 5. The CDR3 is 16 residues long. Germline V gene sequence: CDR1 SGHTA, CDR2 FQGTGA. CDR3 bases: TGTGCCAGCAGCCCAATAGCGGGAGGGGACACCGGGGAGCTGTTTTTT. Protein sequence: CASSPIAGGDTGELFF.

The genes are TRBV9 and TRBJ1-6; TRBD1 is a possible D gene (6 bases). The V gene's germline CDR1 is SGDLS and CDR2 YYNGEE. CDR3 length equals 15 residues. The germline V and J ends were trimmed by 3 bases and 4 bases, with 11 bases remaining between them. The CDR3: CASSGIQGYNSPLHF. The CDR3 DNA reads TGTGCCAGCAGCGGGATACAGGGATATAATTCACCCCTCCACTTT.

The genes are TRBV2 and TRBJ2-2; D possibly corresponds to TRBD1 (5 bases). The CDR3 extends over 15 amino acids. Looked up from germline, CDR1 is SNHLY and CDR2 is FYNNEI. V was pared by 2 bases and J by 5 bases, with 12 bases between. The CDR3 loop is CASSEFAGLTGELFF. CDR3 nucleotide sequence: TGTGCCAGCAGTGAATTTGCAGGGCTAACCGGGGAGCTGTTTTTT.

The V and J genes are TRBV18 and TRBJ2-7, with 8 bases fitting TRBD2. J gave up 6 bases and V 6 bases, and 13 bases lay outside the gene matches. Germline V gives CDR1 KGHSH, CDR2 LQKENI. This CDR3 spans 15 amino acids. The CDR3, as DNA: TGTGCCAGCTCTCCAAGCGGGAGTCTGGCACTCGAGCAGTACTTC. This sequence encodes CASSPSGSLALEQYF.